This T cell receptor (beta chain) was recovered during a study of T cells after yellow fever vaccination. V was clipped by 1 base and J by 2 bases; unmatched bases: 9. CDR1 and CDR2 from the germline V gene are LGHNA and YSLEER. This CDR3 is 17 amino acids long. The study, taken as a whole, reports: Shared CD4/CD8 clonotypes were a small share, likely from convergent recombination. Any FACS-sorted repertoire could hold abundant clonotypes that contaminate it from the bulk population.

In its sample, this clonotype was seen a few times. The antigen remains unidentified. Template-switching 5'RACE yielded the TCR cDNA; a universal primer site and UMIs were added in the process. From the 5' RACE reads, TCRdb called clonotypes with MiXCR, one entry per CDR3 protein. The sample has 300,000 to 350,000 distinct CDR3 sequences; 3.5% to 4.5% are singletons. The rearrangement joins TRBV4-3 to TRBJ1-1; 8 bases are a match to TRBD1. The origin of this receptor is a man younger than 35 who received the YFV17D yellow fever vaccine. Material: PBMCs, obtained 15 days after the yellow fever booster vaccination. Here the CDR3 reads CASSQAAGGAFNTEAFF. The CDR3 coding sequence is TGCGCCAGCAGCCAAGCGGCAGGGGGCGCTTTTAACACTGAAGCTTTCTTT.